This T cell receptor (beta chain) emerged from a study of Ad26.COV2.S vaccination and SARS-CoV-2 variants. Study at large: Ad26.COV2.S given intramuscularly, once or twice 56 days apart. The study, taken as a whole, reports: Spike-specific CD8+ and CD4+ T cell responses reportedly showed substantial breadth after vaccination.

The CDR3 spans 16 residues. The V segment lost 5 bases and the J segment 4 bases; nucleotides outside the gene matches: 11. The germline CDR1 and CDR2 sequences are SGHRS and YFSETQ. With regard to this clone: As yet, its antigen is unknown.

The treatment is: some 20 received Ad26.COV2.S at low or high dose, single or two shots; about 5 received placebo; per-sample allocation not given. All samples were drawn on day 63, counting from the first vaccine or placebo injection. The data were produced by immunoSEQ multiplex PCR, yet TCRdb's version contains in-frame clones alone and is incomplete. The sample has hundreds of thousands of clones; about 92% are singletons. Sequencing was performed on peripheral blood, taken in a trial of Ad26.COV2.S vaccine versus placebo. The sequence was collected from a person aged 18 to 59 who received the Ad26.COV2.S COVID-19 vaccine or a placebo. The J gene is TRBJ2-7, the V gene TRBV5-1; 11 bases are a match to TRBD1. CDR3 bases: TGCGCCAGCAGGGGTAATCCGGGACAGGGGGTTTACGAGCAGTACTTC. Translation: CASRGNPGQGVYEQYF.